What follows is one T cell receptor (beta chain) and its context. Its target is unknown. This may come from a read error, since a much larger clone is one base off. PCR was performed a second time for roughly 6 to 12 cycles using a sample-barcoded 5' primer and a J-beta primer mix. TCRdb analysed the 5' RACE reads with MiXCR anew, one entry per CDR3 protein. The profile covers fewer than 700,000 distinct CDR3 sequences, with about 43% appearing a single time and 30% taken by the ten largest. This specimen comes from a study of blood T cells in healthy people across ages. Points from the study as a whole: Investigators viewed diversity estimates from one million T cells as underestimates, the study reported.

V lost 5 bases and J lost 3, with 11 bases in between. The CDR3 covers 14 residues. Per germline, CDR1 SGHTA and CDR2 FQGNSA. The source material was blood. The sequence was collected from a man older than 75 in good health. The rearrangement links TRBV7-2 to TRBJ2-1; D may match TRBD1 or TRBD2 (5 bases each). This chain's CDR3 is CASSQRGVYNEQFF. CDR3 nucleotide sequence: TGTGCCAGCAGCCAGCGAGGGGTCTACAATGAGCAGTTCTTC. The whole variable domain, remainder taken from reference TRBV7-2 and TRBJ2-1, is GAGVSQSPSNKVTEKGKDVELRCDPISGHTALYWYRQSLGQGLEFLIYFQGNSAPDKSGLPSDRFSAERTGGSVSTLTIQRTQQEDSAVYLCASSQRGVYNEQFFGPGTRLTVL.